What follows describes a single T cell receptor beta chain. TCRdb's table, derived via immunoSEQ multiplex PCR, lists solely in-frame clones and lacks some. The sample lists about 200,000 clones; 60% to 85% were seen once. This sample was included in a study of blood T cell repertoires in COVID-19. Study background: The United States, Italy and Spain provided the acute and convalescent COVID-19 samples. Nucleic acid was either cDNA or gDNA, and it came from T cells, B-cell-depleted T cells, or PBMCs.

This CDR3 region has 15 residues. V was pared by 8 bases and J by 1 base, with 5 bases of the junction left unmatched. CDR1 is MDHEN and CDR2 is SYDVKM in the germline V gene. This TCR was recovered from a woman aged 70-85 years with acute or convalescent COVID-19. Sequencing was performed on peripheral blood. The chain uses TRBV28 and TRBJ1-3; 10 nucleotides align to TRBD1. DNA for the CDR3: TGTGCCAGCCACGACAGGGGGCGGTCTGGAAACACCATATATTTT. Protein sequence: CASHDRGRSGNTIYF.